The 18 T cell receptor beta chains below come from one sample, sequenced in a study of shared clonotypes between healthy human individuals. Generated by immunoSEQ multiplex PCR, the TCRdb table keeps only in-frame clones and is missing some. Of around 700,000 clones in the sample, 90% to 95% are singletons; the top ten hold 24%. The naive CD8 subset, CD45RO-negative cells positively selected for CCR7, excluded terminally differentiated effector memory CD45RA+ cells. The sample consisted of naive CD8+ T cells sorted from blood. The receptors were gathered from a man aged 30 to 39 in good health.

The chain uses TRBV27 and TRBJ1-2; possible D gene TRBD1, 5 bases. This CDR3 has 15 amino acids. The V gene lost 0 bases and the J gene lost 7 bases, with 15 bases spanning the gap. CDR1 MNHEY and CDR2 SMNVEV come from the germline V gene (reference sequence). This CDR3 reads CASSLSSRGLGGYTF. DNA of the CDR3: TGTGCCAGCAGTTTATCTTCGAGGGGTTTGGGTGGCTACACCTTC.

The CDR3 protein is CASSQIAGPSYEQYF. The CDR3 nucleotides read TGCGCCAGCAGCCAAATAGCGGGACCCTCCTACGAGCAGTACTTC. The rearrangement joins TRBV4-1 to TRBJ2-7, with 8 bases fitting TRBD2. V dropped 2 bases and J dropped 0; count of bases not matched to a gene: 3. The CDR3 is 15 residues long. Germline loops: CDR1 MGHRA, CDR2 YSYEKL.

This chain joins TRBV12-5 and TRBJ1-1; 8 bases agree with TRBD1. Germline CDR1 and CDR2: LGHNT and FRNRAP. V was pared by 1 base and J by 10 bases, with 5 bases of the junction left unmatched. This CDR3 has 13 residues. The CDR3 DNA reads as TGTGCTAGTGGTTTGGGGACAGGGATGTCAGCTTTCTTT. Translation: CASGLGTGMSAFF.

The chain employs TRBV4-3 and TRBJ2-3, with 10 bases aligning to TRBD1. The germline CDR1 and CDR2 sequences are LGHNA and YSLEER. The CDR3 contains 17 residues. V trimming: 3 bases; J trimming: 0 bases; junction bases outside the gene matches: 6. CDR3 sequence: CASSHYRTGGSTDTQYF. CDR3 DNA sequence: TGCGCCAGCAGCCACTACCGGACAGGGGGGAGCACAGATACGCAGTATTTT.

The V call is TRBV5-6, the J call TRBJ2-2, with TRBD2 matching 7 bases. The CDR3 is made up of 12 amino acids. V lost 3 bases, J lost 10 bases, and 3 bases stayed unmatched. Germline CDR1 reads SGHDT; CDR2 reads YYEEEE. The CDR3 spells CASSSGGMELFF. CDR3 bases: TGTGCCAGCAGCTCGGGGGGAATGGAGCTGTTTTTT.

The J gene is TRBJ1-5, the V gene TRBV7-9, with D possibly being TRBD1 (6 bases). V was pared by 3 bases and J by 5 bases, with 17 bases between. Germline V lookup: CDR1 SEHNR, CDR2 FQNEAQ (reference sequence). The CDR3 runs 16 residues. CDR3 loop: CASSFLKGDGDQPQHF. The CDR3 coding sequence is TGTGCCAGCAGCTTCCTCAAGGGGGACGGGGATCAGCCCCAGCATTTT.

The V gene is TRBV27, the J gene TRBJ2-3; D is unclear. Trimming stripped 5 bases from V and 2 bases from J, with 5 bases between. Germline V gives CDR1 MNHEY, CDR2 SMNVEV (reference sequence). This CDR3 spans 12 amino acids. The CDR3 nucleotides read TGTGCCAGCAGTAAATACACAGATACGCAGTATTTT. Translating it yields CASSKYTDTQYF.

This sequence joins TRBV11-2 and TRBJ1-4; the D is unclear. This CDR3 has 16 amino acids. CDR1 and CDR2 from the germline V gene are SGHAT and FQNNGV. Trimming took 2 bases from V and 4 from J, leaving 14 bases between them. In nucleotides, the CDR3 is TGTGCCAGCAGCTTACCTCAGCCGGGAATTAATGAAAAACTGTTTTTT. Translation: CASSLPQPGINEKLFF.

V is TRBV7-9 and J is TRBJ2-2, with D perhaps TRBD2 (6 bases). The V and J ends lost 5 bases and 2 bases respectively, with 18 bases between them. There are 17 residues in the CDR3. Germline lookup yields CDR1 SEHNR and CDR2 FQNEAQ (reference sequence). The CDR3 loop reads CASSEGLAAGNTGELFF. CDR3 in DNA: TGTGCCAGCAGCGAGGGACTCGCGGCTGGTAACACCGGGGAGCTGTTTTTT.

This clone was seen more than once but under ten times. J is TRBJ2-5 and V is TRBV5-4; D might be TRBD1 (6 bases). The V end was cut by 3 bases, the J end by 5 bases, with 8 bases between. The CDR3 contains 12 residues. Germline assignment: CDR1 SGHNT and CDR2 YYREEE (reference sequence). In DNA, the CDR3 is TGTGCCAGCAGCTCGACAGGCGAGACCCAGTACTTC. Translated, it gives CASSSTGETQYF.

This clone was seen only a few times. The chain has TRBV4-1 and TRBJ2-7; 12 positions agree with TRBD2. This CDR3 contains 15 residues. V lost 2 bases and J lost 3; bases outside the gene matches: 2. Germline values: CDR1 MGHRA, CDR2 YSYEKL. The CDR3 protein is CASSQTSGRIYEQYF. DNA of the CDR3: TGCGCCAGCAGCCAAACTAGCGGGAGGATCTACGAGCAGTACTTC.

The chain recombines TRBV27 with TRBJ2-2; tentatively, D is TRBD1 (6 bases). Germline V gene lookup returns CDR1 MNHEY and CDR2 SMNVEV (reference sequence). The CDR3 has 17 amino acids. The ends were cut back, 3 bases at V and 0 bases at J, with 14 bases in the middle. The DNA for the CDR3 is TGTGCCAGCAGTTTGCTGGACAGCGCAGCGAACACCGGGGAGCTGTTTTTT. Translation: CASSLLDSAANTGELFF.

The genes are TRBV25-1 and TRBJ1-2; no clear D gene. Trimming cost V 6 bases and J 3 bases, with 8 bases left between them. This CDR3 has 12 amino acids. Germline-derived CDR1 and CDR2 are MGHDK and SYGVNS. The CDR3 loop reads CASRGGDYGYTF. Here the CDR3 DNA reads TGTGCCAGCAGGGGCGGAGACTATGGCTACACCTTC.

This rearrangement joins TRBV7-6 to TRBJ2-1; TRBD2 is a possible D gene (6 bases). The CDR3 covers 12 residues. Germline CDR1 SGHVS, CDR2 FNYEAQ. With 6 bases removed from V and 15 bases from J, the gap between germline ends came to 18 bases. The CDR3, as DNA: TGTGCCAGCAGGGACTCGGGACTCTTAACGTTCTTC. It encodes CASRDSGLLTFF.

The rearrangement joins TRBV6-6 to TRBJ2-3, with 15 bases lining up with TRBD2. The V segment lost 7 bases and the J segment 3 bases; nucleotides outside the gene matches: 5. Germline CDR1 MNHNY, CDR2 SVGAGI (reference sequence). The CDR3 is 16 amino acids. For the CDR3, the DNA is TGTGCCAGCACTAGCGGACTAGCGGGAGGGACAGATACGCAGTATTTT. Translated, it gives CASTSGLAGGTDTQYF.

The rearrangement joins TRBV4-3 to TRBJ1-5; no definite D call. There are 12 residues in the CDR3. The germline V gene encodes CDR1 LGHNA and CDR2 YSLEER. Trimming pared 1 base from V and 7 bases from J, leaving 5 bases between. DNA of the CDR3: TGCGCCAGCAGCCAAGGAAGCCAGCCCCAGCATTTT. Translated, it gives CASSQGSQPQHF.

This chain uses TRBV5-6 with TRBJ2-7; TRBD2 agrees at 8 bases. The CDR3 length is 14 residues. Unmatched junction bases numbered 3, after V lost 0 bases and J lost 4 bases. From germline, CDR1 is SGHDT and CDR2 YYEEEE. CDR3 region: CASSLASGSYEQYF. The CDR3 DNA sequence: TGTGCCAGCAGCTTGGCAAGCGGGAGTTACGAGCAGTACTTC. Combining the CDR3 with reference TRBV5-6 and TRBJ2-7 gives the whole variable domain DAGVTQSPTHLIKTRGQQVTLRCSPKSGHDTVSWYQQALGQGPQFIFQYYEEEERQRGNFPDRFSGHQFPNYSSELNVNALLLGDSALYLCASSLASGSYEQYFGPGTRLTVT.

This chain connects TRBV6-9 to TRBJ2-3, with 7 positions matching TRBD1. V lost 5 bases and J lost 2; bases outside the gene matches: 4. This CDR3 has 14 residues. Looked up from germline, CDR1 is MNHGY and CDR2 is SVAAGI. CDR3 DNA sequence: TGTGCCAGCAGTCCGGGACAGTCCACAGATACGCAGTATTTT. Its translation is CASSPGQSTDTQYF.